This is a list of T cell receptor beta chains from one sample in a study of human T cells and chemical hapten exposure. TCRdb ran MiXCR on the RACE reads and lists one entry per CDR3 protein. The profile shows 330,000 or so distinct CDR3 sequences, more than 5% of them singletons. Source: whole blood, taken in connection with sensitization to the hapten diphenylcyclopropenone (DPC). These receptors came from a woman younger than 30 with alopecia areata. Some clones in this sample may be carry-over from other donors' samples. Both conserved end residues are part of each CDR3. D genes are given only for firm matches. Clone size is stated in some rows and not others, as once, few, many or a class when expanded.

J | size | V | D | DNA | CDR3
TRBJ1-1 | many | TRBV6-4 | NA | TGTGCCAGCAGAGGAGGGGAGGGGACTGAAGCTTTCTTT | CASRGGEGTEAFF
TRBJ1-1 | NA | TRBV4-2 | NA | TGTGCCAGCAGGGTAGAGGGGGGTAAGCCTATGAACACTGAAGCTTTCTTT | CASRVEGGKPMNTEAFF
TRBJ2-1 | many | TRBV7-9 | TRBD1 | TGTGCCAGCAAAGAAGAGGGGGCCCCCTACAATGAGCAGTTCTTC | CASKEEGAPYNEQFF
TRBJ2-3 | few | TRBV6-5 | NA | TGTGCCAGCAGTTACGGAGCGGAACTCACAGATACGCAGTATTTT | CASSYGAELTDTQYF
TRBJ1-4 | many | TRBV28 | NA | TGTGCCAGCTACAATGGGGGTACCACTAATGAAAAACTGTTTTTT | CASYNGGTTNEKLFF
TRBJ2-1 | few | TRBV12-3/TRBV12-4 | TRBD2 | TGTGCCAGCAGGCGGGGGGGGACTAGCGGGTCCCATGAGCAGTTCTTC | CASRRGGTSGSHEQFF
TRBJ2-7 | few | TRBV11-2 | NA | TGTGCCAGCAGCTTAAACGGGGGCTACCAGGAGCAGTACTTC | CASSLNGGYQEQYF
TRBJ2-3 | many | TRBV7-2 | TRBD2 | TGTGCCAGCAGCTTAAATAGCGGGGGCCGGGATACGCAGTATTTT | CASSLNSGGRDTQYF
TRBJ2-5 | NA | TRBV7-7 | NA | TGTGCTAGCAGCCCAATCATGAGTGGGACCCAGTACTTC | CASSPIMSGTQYF
TRBJ1-4 | NA | TRBV29-1 | NA | TGCAGCGTCGTGGACAATGGGGGGAACGAAAAACTGTTTTTT | CSVVDNGGNEKLFF
TRBJ1-2 | few | TRBV13 | TRBD1 | TGTGCCAGCAGCTGGGCGACAGGGGCAGAGGGCTACACCTTC | CASSWATGAEGYTF
TRBJ1-1 | NA | TRBV12-3/TRBV12-4 | NA | TGTGCCAGCACCGACGCCAAGGGGGGGGACATCCACACTGAAGCTTTCTTT | CASTDAKGGDIHTEAFF
TRBJ1-3 | many | TRBV12-3/TRBV12-4 | NA | TGTGCCAGCAGTTTAGCAGGGCCTGGAAACACCATATATTTT | CASSLAGPGNTIYF
TRBJ1-1 | NA | TRBV6-5 | NA | TGTGCCAGCACCAACAGGAACACTGAAGCTTTCTTT | CASTNRNTEAFF
TRBJ1-2 | few | TRBV2 | NA | TGTGCCAGCAATCTCGACCAAAAAGGGGACGGCTACACCTTC | CASNLDQKGDGYTF
TRBJ1-5 | NA | TRBV2 | NA | TGTGCCAGCAGTGAAGCGCTTGGAGCGGGCGGTTCGCCCCAGCATTTT | CASSEALGAGGSPQHF
TRBJ2-2 | NA | TRBV6-1 | TRBD2 | TGTGCCAGCAGCGACAATCCAGCGGGGGCCGATAACACCGGGGAGCTGTTTTTT | CASSDNPAGADNTGELFF
TRBJ1-4 | few | TRBV20-1 | NA | TGCAGTGCTAGTTCTCCAGGATTAAATGAAAAACTGTTTTTT | CSASSPGLNEKLFF
TRBJ2-3 | few | TRBV28 | TRBD2 | TGTGCCAGCTTTCAAGGGGCGGGGGGCACAGATACGCAGTATTTT | CASFQGAGGTDTQYF
TRBJ1-1 | NA | TRBV18 | NA | TGTGCCAGCTCACGGGGACGTCGGACCCCGAACACTGAAGCTTTCTTT | CASSRGRRTPNTEAFF
TRBJ1-6 | many | TRBV10-3 | NA | TGTGCCATCAGTCAAGGGCTCAACTCACCCCTCCACTTT | CAISQGLNSPLHF
TRBJ2-5 | few | TRBV7-9 | TRBD1 | TGTGCCAGCAGCGTTATGGACAGGCAAGAGACCCAGTACTTC | CASSVMDRQETQYF
TRBJ1-6 | NA | TRBV25-1 | NA | TGTGCCAGCAGAGGGACGGGAGCTAATTCACCCCTCCACTTT | CASRGTGANSPLHF
TRBJ2-1 | few | TRBV6-2/TRBV6-3 | TRBD2 | TGTGCCAGTACGAGCGGGGGGGCCGGGCAGTTCTTC | CASTSGGAGQFF
TRBJ2-1 | many | TRBV18 | NA | TGTGCCAGCTCACTGCTCAGGGATGAGCAGTTCTTC | CASSLLRDEQFF
TRBJ1-4 | NA | TRBV12-3/TRBV12-4 | TRBD1 | TGTGCCAGCAGCCCCAGGGGGCGCATAAGTAATGAAAAACTGTTTTTT | CASSPRGRISNEKLFF
TRBJ2-3 | many | TRBV11-1 | NA | TGTGCCAGCAGCTTTGAGGGCCGAGGCACAGATACGCAGTATTTT | CASSFEGRGTDTQYF
TRBJ1-2 | NA | TRBV19 | TRBD1 | TGTGCCAGTATCCCCGGGACAGGGGGCCCTTCTAACTATGGCTACACCTTC | CASIPGTGGPSNYGYTF
TRBJ2-7 | few | TRBV6-5 | NA | TGTGCCAGCAGTCGATCCCGGGACGAGCAGTACTTC | CASSRSRDEQYF
TRBJ2-7 | many | TRBV28 | NA | TGTGCCAGCAGTTTTCAGTGGAGCTACGAGCAGTACTTC | CASSFQWSYEQYF
TRBJ1-4 | many | TRBV29-1 | NA | TGCAGCGTTTTCGAGGGGACTAATGAAAAACTGTTTTTT | CSVFEGTNEKLFF
TRBJ1-2 | many | TRBV29-1 | NA | TGCAGCGTCCCCTTGGGGGGCCATGGCTACACCTTC | CSVPLGGHGYTF
TRBJ2-5 | NA | TRBV29-1 | TRBD1 | TGCAGCGTGGGGACAGGGGCGACAGAGACCCAGTACTTC | CSVGTGATETQYF
TRBJ1-2 | many | TRBV28 | NA | TGTGCCAGCAGTTTGGGCCAGGGCAGGACATATGGCTACACCTTC | CASSLGQGRTYGYTF
TRBJ1-6 | many | TRBV6-2/TRBV6-3 | NA | TGTGCCAGCAGTTTCGGCGCCCTGAGCTCCTATAATTCACCCCTCCACTTT | CASSFGALSSYNSPLHF
TRBJ1-1 | many | TRBV6-2/TRBV6-3 | NA | TGTGCCAGCAGTTATGGTGTCACTGAAGCTTTCTTT | CASSYGVTEAFF
TRBJ2-7 | many | TRBV7-6 | TRBD2 | TGTGCCAGCAGCCCCGGGCTAGCGGGGCGCGAGCAGTACTTC | CASSPGLAGREQYF
TRBJ1-2 | many | TRBV5-4 | NA | TGTGCCAGCAGCTTGGCCGAGACAAGATATGGCTACACCTTC | CASSLAETRYGYTF
TRBJ2-5 | many | TRBV20-1 | NA | TGCAGTGCTACAGGGCTCGTCCAAGAGACCCAGTACTTC | CSATGLVQETQYF
TRBJ2-2 | few | TRBV4-1 | NA | TGCGCCAGCAGCCAAGATTGGCAGTTATACACCGGGGAGCTGTTTTTT | CASSQDWQLYTGELFF